This T cell receptor (beta chain) derives from a study of identifying expanded T cells in peripheral blood. Study-level points and caveats: Differentially abundant clones: approximately 1.3 between replicates, 16.4 at approximately two weeks, 19 at four. Two-week clone count variance significantly increased as total template count grew.

This clone was observed once. Antigen unknown. Trimming removed 2 bases from V and 2 bases from J; junction bases left unmatched: 3. The CDR3 totals 15 residues. CDR1 is SGHDT, CDR2 YYEEEE, per germline. This table comes from immunoSEQ multiplex PCR, and its TCRdb copy is limited to in-frame clones, with some not included. Of about 90,000 clones listed, about 90% are singletons. Healthy donors had no documented immune events, such as infections, while sampled. Sample: blood. This rearrangement joins TRBV5-6 to TRBJ1-4; 7 bases are a match to TRBD1. This receptor was identified in a person aged 18 to 75 in good health. CDR3 in DNA: TGTGCCAGCAGCTTACAGGGGTCGACTAATGAAAAACTGTTTTTT. Amino acids: CASSLQGSTNEKLFF. Supplemented by reference TRBV5-6 and TRBJ1-4, the full variable domain reads DAGVTQSPTHLIKTRGQQVTLRCSPKSGHDTVSWYQQALGQGPQFIFQYYEEEERQRGNFPDRFSGHQFPNYSSELNVNALLLGDSALYLCASSLQGSTNEKLFFGSGTQLSVL.